This T cell receptor (beta chain) was recovered during a study of T cells after yellow fever vaccination. TCRdb independently ran MiXCR on the 5' RACE reads; one entry per CDR3 protein. Among 250,000 to 400,000 distinct CDR3 sequences, 3.5% to 4.5% were seen once, and the ten largest hold roughly a fifth. The CDR3 totals 17 residues. Per the germline V gene, CDR1 is KGHDR and CDR2 is SFDVKD. V was pared by 4 bases and J by 2 bases, with 7 bases of the junction left unmatched. This clonotype was detected only a few times. Its antigen is not identified. Broader study findings: Detected again after the booster were most primary-vaccination clones, at about 96% CD4 and about 89% CD8. A weaker secondary response peaked on day 5, the primary on day 15. Abundant contaminating clonotypes from the bulk population could appear in FACS-sorted repertoires.

The sequence derives from a man aged 18 to 29 who received the YFV17D yellow fever vaccine. This chain connects TRBV24-1 to TRBJ2-3; TRBD2 agrees at 11 bases. Source: PBMCs, taken 15 days after the yellow fever booster vaccination. The CDR3 DNA reads TGTGCCACCAGTGACCCTAGCGGGGGGCCCCACACAGATACGCAGTATTTT. Translating gives CATSDPSGGPHTDTQYF.